The subject of this entry is one T cell receptor (beta chain). These data originate in a study of cytomegalovirus exposure and HLA in healthy donors. The PCR had 60 Vbeta and 13 Jbeta primers. Sequencing used immunoSEQ multiplex PCR; TCRdb keeps in-frame clones, though not all of them. Altogether about 190,000 clones are present, approximately 80% being singletons, with the ten largest covering roughly 2.6%. This CDR3 contains 15 residues. Germline V gene lookup returns CDR1 SNHLY and CDR2 FYNNEI. Trimming took 5 bases from V and 2 from J; bases not matched to a gene: 5. This rearrangement joins TRBV2 to TRBJ2-3; the match to TRBD1 covers 9 bases. The sample comprised PBMCs. The receptor comes from a woman aged 50 to 60 in good health and CMV-seropositive. In DNA form, the CDR3 reads TGTGCCAGCAGTCTTGACAGGGGGGACACAGATACGCAGTATTTT. It is translated as CASSLDRGDTDTQYF.